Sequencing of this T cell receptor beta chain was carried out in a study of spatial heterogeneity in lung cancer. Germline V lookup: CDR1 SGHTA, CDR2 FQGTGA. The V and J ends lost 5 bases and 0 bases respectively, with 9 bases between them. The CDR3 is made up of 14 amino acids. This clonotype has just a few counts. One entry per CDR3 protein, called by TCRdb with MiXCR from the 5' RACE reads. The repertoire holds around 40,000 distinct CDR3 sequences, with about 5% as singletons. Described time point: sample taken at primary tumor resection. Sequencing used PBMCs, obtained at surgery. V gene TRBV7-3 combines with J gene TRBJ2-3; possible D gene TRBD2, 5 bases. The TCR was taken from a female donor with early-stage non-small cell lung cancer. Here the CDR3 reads CASSPLGSTDTQYF. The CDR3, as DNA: TGTGCCAGCAGCCCACTAGGAAGCACAGATACGCAGTATTTT.